The clone carrying this TCR beta chain appeared once. Trimming shortened V by 5 bases and J by 4 bases, and 15 bases separated the two germline ends. Germline CDR1 reads SGHNT; CDR2 reads YYREEE (reference sequence). This CDR3 is 15 amino acids long. These data are taken from a study of CD8+ T cells in alopecia areata. Study at large: Treated patients swallowed 5 to 10 mg of oral tofacitinib twice daily.

cDNA prepared by RNA extraction and subsequent reverse transcription served as the template for sequencing. Here immunoSEQ multiplex PCR was the method, and the copy in TCRdb shows in-frame clones only, minus some. Among hundreds of thousands of clones listed, roughly two thirds were seen once. The sequencing used CD4+ T cells sorted from blood, collected at week 0. The origin of this receptor is a human donor with alopecia areata. V gene TRBV5-4 combines with J gene TRBJ2-2, with D possibly being TRBD1 (5 bases). CDR3 nucleotides: TGTGCCAGCAGGACACTGGGCCAGGGCACCGGGGAGCTGTTTTTT. Amino acids: CASRTLGQGTGELFF.